Below are 22 T cell receptor beta chains sequenced from a single sample in a study of cytomegalovirus exposure and HLA in healthy donors. Primers: 60 Vbeta forward and 13 Jbeta reverse. This table comes from immunoSEQ multiplex PCR, and its TCRdb copy is limited to in-frame clones, with some not included. Of 180,000 or so clones listed, around 77% are singletons. The sample consisted of PBMCs. These receptors were taken from a woman aged 25 to 39 in good health and CMV-seronegative.

The chain couples TRBV6-5 to TRBJ1-1; TRBD1 aligns across 7 bases. V gave up 6 bases and J gave up 11 bases; unmatched junction bases: 12. The CDR3 length is 13 residues. Germline CDR1 MNHEY, CDR2 SVGAGI. CDR3 in amino acids: CASRMGQPGEAFF. CDR3 bases: TGTGCCAGCAGAATGGGACAGCCCGGCGAGGCTTTCTTT.

The CDR3, as DNA: TGTGCCAGCAGCGTAGCGGTGGGCACAGATACGCAGTATTTT. Protein sequence: CASSVAVGTDTQYF. V gene TRBV9 combines with J gene TRBJ2-3, with D hard to call. CDR3 length: 14 amino acids. Trimming removed 0 bases from V and 1 base from J, with 6 bases in between. Per the germline V gene, CDR1 is SGDLS and CDR2 is YYNGEE.

This chain connects TRBV19 to TRBJ2-7, with D tentatively TRBD2 (5 bases). CDR1 LNHDA and CDR2 SQIVND come from the germline V gene (reference sequence). This CDR3 spans 13 amino acids. Trimming cost V 6 bases and J 9 bases, with 18 bases left between them. The CDR3 region is CASSPERGGPQYF. The DNA for the CDR3 is TGTGCCAGTAGCCCTGAACGGGGTGGCCCGCAGTACTTC.

The rearrangement links TRBV29-1 to TRBJ2-1; 9 bases fit TRBD1. With V trimmed by 7 bases and J by 2 bases, 6 bases remained unmatched. Per germline, CDR1 SQVTM and CDR2 ANQGSEA. The CDR3 length is 14 residues. In nucleotides, the CDR3 is TGCAGCGCCTATAGACAGGGGGCCTACAATGAGCAGTTCTTC. Amino acids: CSAYRQGAYNEQFF.

This chain uses TRBV5-6 with TRBJ2-3, with D maybe TRBD2 (7 bases). V lost 4 bases to trimming and J lost 2 bases, with 17 bases between them. Germline CDR1 is SGHDT and CDR2 is YYEEEE. The CDR3 loop spans 16 amino acids. CDR3 DNA: TGTGCCAGCAGCCTGAGGGGGGGCGGTCCCACAGATACGCAGTATTTT. Translated: CASSLRGGGPTDTQYF.

The rearrangement links TRBV6-5 to TRBJ2-1, with TRBD2 matching 7 bases. Germline-derived CDR1 and CDR2 are MNHEY and SVGAGI. CDR3 length equals 13 residues. Trimming cost V 5 bases and J 5 bases; bases outside gene matches: 3. Here the CDR3 reads CASSRTRDNEQFF. Here the CDR3 DNA reads TGTGCCAGCAGTCGGACTAGGGACAATGAGCAGTTCTTC.

Here the CDR3 reads CASTALAGGPYEQYF. CDR3 bases: TGTGCCAGTACCGCACTAGCGGGGGGCCCCTACGAGCAGTACTTC. The rearrangement joins TRBV19 to TRBJ2-7; 12 bases fit TRBD2. Germline CDR1 and CDR2: LNHDA and SQIVND (reference sequence). Trimming at V came to 7 bases and at J to 2 bases, leaving 6 bases not matched to a gene. This CDR3 comprises 15 residues.

The chain has TRBV10-3 and TRBJ2-2; D perhaps matches TRBD1 (6 bases). The CDR3 sequence is 17 residues long. Trimming took off 3 bases at V and 1 base at J, with 15 bases between the two ends. In germline, CDR1 is ENHRY, CDR2 SYGVKD. The CDR3 loop reads CAISESAQGRNTGELFF. Here the CDR3 DNA reads TGTGCCATCAGTGAATCGGCCCAGGGGCGGAACACCGGGGAGCTGTTTTTT.

The genes are TRBV4-1 and TRBJ1-6; a possible D gene is TRBD1 (6 bases). Germline V gene lookup returns CDR1 MGHRA and CDR2 YSYEKL. This CDR3 is built from 17 residues. V lost 1 base, J lost 10 bases, and 20 bases lay in between. The chain's CDR3 is CASSQGLARNRASPLHF. CDR3 DNA sequence: TGCGCCAGCAGCCAAGGATTAGCCCGAAACAGGGCATCACCCCTCCACTTT.

V usage is TRBV18 and J usage is TRBJ1-2; TRBD1 aligns across 8 bases. V trimming: 3 bases; J trimming: 2 bases; junction bases outside the gene matches: 5. CDR3 length: 15 residues. The germline CDR1 and CDR2 sequences are KGHSH and LQKENI. The CDR3, as DNA: TGTGCCAGCTCACCGGGACAGGCGGTGAACTATGGCTACACCTTC. This codes for CASSPGQAVNYGYTF.

This chain uses TRBV5-1 with TRBJ1-1; 9 bases line up with TRBD1. J was trimmed by 3 bases and V by 3 bases; bases with no gene match: 6. The V gene's germline CDR1 is SGHRS and CDR2 YFSETQ. The CDR3 length is 15 residues. For the CDR3, the DNA is TGCGCCAGCAGCTCAGCCTGGACAGGGGACACTGAAGCTTTCTTT. It is translated as CASSSAWTGDTEAFF.

This chain connects TRBV27 to TRBJ2-6, with D uncertain. CDR3 length equals 17 residues. Trimming stripped 0 bases from V and 0 bases from J, with 9 bases between. Germline V CDR1 and CDR2: MNHEY, SMNVEV (reference sequence). CDR3 DNA sequence: TGTGCCAGCAGTTTATCGCAGGATTTCTCTGGGGCCAACGTCCTGACTTTC. The encoded protein is CASSLSQDFSGANVLTF.

V is TRBV4-1 and J is TRBJ2-7; possibly TRBD2 for D (7 bases). V lost 3 bases and J lost 4, with 19 bases in between. The length of the CDR3 is 16 residues. Looked up from germline, CDR1 is MGHRA and CDR2 is YSYEKL. CDR3 in DNA: TGCGCCAGCAGCCAGGGGAGAGGGGGGGGATCATACGAGCAGTACTTC. Amino acids: CASSQGRGGGSYEQYF.

This chain joins TRBV4-3 and TRBJ2-3; tentatively, D is TRBD2 (5 bases). V was cut by 4 bases and J by 11 bases, with 13 bases left in between. The CDR3 sequence is 12 residues long. Germline-derived CDR1 and CDR2 are LGHNA and YSLEER. The chain's CDR3 is CASSRRSGQQYF. For the CDR3, the DNA is TGCGCCAGCAGCCGCCGAAGCGGCCAGCAGTATTTT.

J is TRBJ1-2 and V is TRBV2; D is uncertain. This CDR3 region has 14 residues. Germline values: CDR1 SNHLY, CDR2 FYNNEI. Trimming removed 1 base at V and 4 bases at J, with 10 bases between. The CDR3 spells CASSEVSQVYGYTF. The DNA of the CDR3 is TGTGCCAGCAGTGAAGTCTCCCAGGTCTATGGCTACACCTTC.

This chain joins TRBV28 and TRBJ2-7; no clear D. Germline V gives CDR1 MDHEN, CDR2 SYDVKM. The V and J ends lost 8 bases and 3 bases respectively, with 11 bases between them. The CDR3 extends over 12 amino acids. CDR3 protein: CASGRTVYEQYF. In DNA form, the CDR3 reads TGTGCCAGCGGTAGAACAGTCTACGAGCAGTACTTC.

A few counts support this clone. This rearrangement joins TRBV5-4 to TRBJ2-1; 14 nucleotides line up with TRBD2. Germline CDR1 reads SGHNT; CDR2 reads YYREEE (reference sequence). With V trimmed by 4 bases and J by 12 bases, 9 bases remained unmatched. This CDR3 spans 15 amino acids. CDR3 protein: CASSAGTSGGLGQFF. CDR3 nucleotides: TGTGCCAGCAGCGCCGGGACTAGCGGGGGTTTAGGGCAGTTCTTC.

This clone was picked up one time. The CDR3 spells CAWMGLAGSYNEQFF. The CDR3 DNA follows: TGTGCCTGGATGGGACTAGCGGGCTCCTACAATGAGCAGTTCTTC. The chain combines TRBV30 with TRBJ2-1; TRBD2 matches 12 bases. Germline CDR1 is GTSNPN and CDR2 is SVGIG (reference sequence). CDR3 length: 15 amino acids. With V trimmed by 4 bases and J by 0 bases, 1 base remained unmatched.

This sequence joins TRBV11-2 and TRBJ1-5, with D unclear. Trimming removed 5 bases at V and 3 bases at J, with 11 bases between. From germline, CDR1 is SGHAT and CDR2 FQNNGV. The CDR3 sequence is 14 residues long. CDR3 sequence: CASSLNGHNQPQHF. The CDR3 DNA reads as TGTGCCAGCAGCCTTAATGGGCACAATCAGCCCCAGCATTTT.

The chain carries TRBV4-1 and TRBJ1-3; perhaps TRBD1 as D (5 bases). This CDR3 has 17 amino acids. V was trimmed by 2 bases and J by 4 bases, leaving 18 bases between them. The germline V gene has CDR1 MGHRA and CDR2 YSYEKL. The chain's CDR3 is CASSQPYRGGAGNTIYF. The CDR3 DNA is TGCGCCAGCAGCCAACCCTACCGCGGAGGGGCGGGAAACACCATATATTTT.

The V call is TRBV2, the J call TRBJ1-1; D is uncertain. Germline V gene sequence: CDR1 SNHLY, CDR2 FYNNEI. The CDR3 is 13 amino acids. Trimming took 9 bases from V and 2 from J, leaving 13 bases between them. The CDR3 DNA is TGTGCCAGTTCCCCCTTGGCCAACACTGAAGCTTTCTTT. Amino acid sequence: CASSPLANTEAFF.

CDR3 DNA: TGTGCCAGCAGTCAACCTAGCGGGGGGGCCGCCGGGGAGCTGTTTTTT. It translates to CASSQPSGGAAGELFF. The J gene is TRBJ2-2, the V gene TRBV6-6, with 12 positions matching TRBD2. Germline V gene lookup returns CDR1 MNHNY and CDR2 SVGAGI (reference sequence). The ends lost 5 bases at V and 6 bases at J; junction bases unmatched: 7. The CDR3 runs to 16 residues.